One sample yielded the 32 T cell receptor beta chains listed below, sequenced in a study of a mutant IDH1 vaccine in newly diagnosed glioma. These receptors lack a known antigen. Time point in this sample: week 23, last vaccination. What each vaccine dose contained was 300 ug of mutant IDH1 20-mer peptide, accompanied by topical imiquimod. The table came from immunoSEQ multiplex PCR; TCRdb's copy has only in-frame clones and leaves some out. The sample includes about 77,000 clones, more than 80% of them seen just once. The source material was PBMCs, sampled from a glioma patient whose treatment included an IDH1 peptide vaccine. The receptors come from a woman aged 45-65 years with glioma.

This CDR3 is CASSSGPSDTQYF. CDR3 bases: TGCGCCAGCAGCTCCGGACCGTCAGATACGCAGTATTTT. This chain links TRBV5-1 with TRBJ2-3, with D uncertain. Germline-derived CDR1 and CDR2 are SGHRS and YFSETQ. V was shortened by 3 bases and J by 4 bases, with 9 bases between the two germline ends. The CDR3 sequence is 13 residues long.

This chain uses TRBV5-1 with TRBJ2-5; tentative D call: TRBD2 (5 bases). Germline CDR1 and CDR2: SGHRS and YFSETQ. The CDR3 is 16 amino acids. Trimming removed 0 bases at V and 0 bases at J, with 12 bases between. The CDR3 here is CASSLEERRNQETQYF. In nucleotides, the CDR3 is TGCGCCAGCAGCTTGGAGGAGCGGCGGAACCAAGAGACCCAGTACTTC.

The CDR3 protein is CASSLVGGRGSDTQYF. The CDR3, as DNA: TGTGCCAGCAGCTTAGTGGGCGGGAGAGGGTCAGATACGCAGTATTTT. The V call is TRBV7-2, the J call TRBJ2-3; 7 nucleotides line up with TRBD2. This CDR3 comprises 16 residues. With V trimmed by 1 base and J by 4 bases, 8 bases remained unmatched. Germline V gives CDR1 SGHTA, CDR2 FQGNSA.

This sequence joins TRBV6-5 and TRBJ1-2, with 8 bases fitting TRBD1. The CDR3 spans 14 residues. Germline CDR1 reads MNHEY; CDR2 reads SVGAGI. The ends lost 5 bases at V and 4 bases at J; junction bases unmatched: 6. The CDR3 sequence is CASSTEDRGYGYTF. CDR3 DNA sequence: TGTGCCAGCAGTACAGAAGACAGGGGCTATGGCTACACCTTC.

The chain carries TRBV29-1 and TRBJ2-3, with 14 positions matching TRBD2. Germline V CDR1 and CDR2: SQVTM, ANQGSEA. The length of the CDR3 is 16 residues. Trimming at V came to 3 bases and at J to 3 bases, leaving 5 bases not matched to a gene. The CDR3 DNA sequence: TGCAGCGTTGACCCCCGACTAGCGGGAGGGACAGATACGCAGTATTTT. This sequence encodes CSVDPRLAGGTDTQYF.

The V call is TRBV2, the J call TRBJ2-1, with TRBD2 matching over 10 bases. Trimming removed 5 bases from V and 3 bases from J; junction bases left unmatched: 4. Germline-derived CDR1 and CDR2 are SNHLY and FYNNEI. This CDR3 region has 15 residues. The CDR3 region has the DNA TGTGCCAGCAGTAGACTAGCGGGCAGCTACAATGAGCAGTTCTTC. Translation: CASSRLAGSYNEQFF. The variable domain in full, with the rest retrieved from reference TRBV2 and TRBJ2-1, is EPEVTQTPSHQVTQMGQEVILRCVPISNHLYFYWYRQILGQKVEFLVSFYNNEISEKSEIFDDQFSVERPDGSNFTLKIRSTKLEDSAMYFCASSRLAGSYNEQFFGPGTRLTVL.

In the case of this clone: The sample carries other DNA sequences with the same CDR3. Here the CDR3 DNA reads TGTGCCAGCTCTGGAAACACCATATATTTT. It encodes CASSGNTIYF. The chain couples TRBV9 to TRBJ1-3; D is undetermined. Between the trimmed V and J ends, which lost 7 bases and 1 base, there was a span of 0 bases. CDR1 is SGDLS and CDR2 is YYNGEE in the germline V gene. The CDR3 is 10 amino acids.

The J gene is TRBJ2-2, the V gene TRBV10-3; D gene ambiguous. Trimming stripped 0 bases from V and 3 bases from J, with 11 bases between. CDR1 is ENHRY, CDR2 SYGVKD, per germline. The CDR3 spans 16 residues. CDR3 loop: CAISESRRSHTGELFF. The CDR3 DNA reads TGTGCCATCAGTGAGTCGAGACGGAGCCACACCGGGGAGCTGTTTTTT.

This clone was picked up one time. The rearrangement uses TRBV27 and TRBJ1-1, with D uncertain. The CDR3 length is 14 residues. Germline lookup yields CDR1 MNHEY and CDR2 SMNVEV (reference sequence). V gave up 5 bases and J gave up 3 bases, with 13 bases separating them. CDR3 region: CASSPRHVYTEAFF. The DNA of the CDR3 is TGTGCCAGCAGTCCACGACACGTTTACACTGAAGCTTTCTTT.

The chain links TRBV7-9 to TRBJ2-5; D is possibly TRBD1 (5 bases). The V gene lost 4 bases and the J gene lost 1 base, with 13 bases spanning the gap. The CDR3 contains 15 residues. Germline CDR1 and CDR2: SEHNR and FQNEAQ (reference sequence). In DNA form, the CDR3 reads TGTGCCAGCAGCTACCCTAGGGGCGGCCAAGAGACCCAGTACTTC. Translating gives CASSYPRGGQETQYF.

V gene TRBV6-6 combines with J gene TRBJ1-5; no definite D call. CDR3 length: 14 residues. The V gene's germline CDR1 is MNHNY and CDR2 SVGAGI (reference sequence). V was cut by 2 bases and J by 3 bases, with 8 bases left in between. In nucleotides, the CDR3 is TGTGCCAGCAGTTACCTCCAAGCCAATCAGCCCCAGCATTTT. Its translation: CASSYLQANQPQHF.

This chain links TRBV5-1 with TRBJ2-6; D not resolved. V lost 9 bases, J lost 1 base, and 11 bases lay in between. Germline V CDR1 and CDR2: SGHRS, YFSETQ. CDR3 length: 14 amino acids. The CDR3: CATAVASGANVLTF. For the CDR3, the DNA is TGCGCCACTGCAGTAGCTTCTGGGGCCAACGTCCTGACTTTC.

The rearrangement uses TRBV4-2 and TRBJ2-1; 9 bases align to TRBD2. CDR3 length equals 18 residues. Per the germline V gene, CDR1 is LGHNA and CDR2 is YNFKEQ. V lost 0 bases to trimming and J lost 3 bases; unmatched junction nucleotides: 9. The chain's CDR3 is CASSQEGPGTSSYNEQFF. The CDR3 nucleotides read TGTGCCAGCAGCCAAGAAGGGCCCGGGACTAGCAGCTACAATGAGCAGTTCTTC.

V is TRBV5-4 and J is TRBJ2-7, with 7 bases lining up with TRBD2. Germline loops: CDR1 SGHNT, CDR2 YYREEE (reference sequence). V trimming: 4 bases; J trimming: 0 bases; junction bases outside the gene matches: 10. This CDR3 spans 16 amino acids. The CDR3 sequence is CASSLGVAGSSYEQYF. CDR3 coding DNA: TGTGCCAGCAGCCTTGGGGTAGCGGGTTCCTCCTACGAGCAGTACTTC.

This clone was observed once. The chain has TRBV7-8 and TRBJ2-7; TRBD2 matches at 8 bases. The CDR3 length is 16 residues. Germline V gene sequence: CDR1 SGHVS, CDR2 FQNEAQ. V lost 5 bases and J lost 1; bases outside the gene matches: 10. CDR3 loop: CASSLRAGGTSYEQYF. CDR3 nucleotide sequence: TGTGCCAGCAGCCTCCGGGCGGGAGGCACGTCCTACGAGCAGTACTTC.

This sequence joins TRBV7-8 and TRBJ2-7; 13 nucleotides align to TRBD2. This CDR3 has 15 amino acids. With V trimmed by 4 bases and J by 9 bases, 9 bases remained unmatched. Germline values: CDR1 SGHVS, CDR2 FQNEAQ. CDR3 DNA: TGTGCCAGCAGCTCGGGGACTAGCGGGATCCAAGGGCAGTACTTC. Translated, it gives CASSSGTSGIQGQYF.

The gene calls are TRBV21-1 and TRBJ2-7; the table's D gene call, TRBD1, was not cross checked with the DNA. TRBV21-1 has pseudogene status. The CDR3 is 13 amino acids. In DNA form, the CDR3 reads TGTGCCAGCAAAACAGGGGGCCTTGACGAGCAGTACTTC. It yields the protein CASKTGGLDEQYF.

This chain's CDR3 is CATSFPRDRKDSGTQYF. The CDR3 DNA sequence: TGTGCCACCAGCTTTCCCCGGGACAGGAAAGATTCGGGTACGCAGTATTTT. The chain combines TRBV15 with TRBJ2-3, with 8 bases lining up with TRBD1. The germline gives CDR1 LNHNV, CDR2 YYDKDF (reference sequence). This CDR3 is built from 17 residues. With 5 bases clipped from V and 8 bases from J, the junction kept 18 bases outside the gene matches.

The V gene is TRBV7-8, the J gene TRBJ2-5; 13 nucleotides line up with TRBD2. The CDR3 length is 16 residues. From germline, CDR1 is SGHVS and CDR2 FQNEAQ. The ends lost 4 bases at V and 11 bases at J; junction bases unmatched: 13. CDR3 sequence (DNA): TGTGCCAGCAGCTCCTACCGACTAGCGGGAGGCCGGGGGCAGTACTTC. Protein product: CASSSYRLAGGRGQYF.

Here the CDR3 reads CASSQAPFEQFF. The CDR3 coding sequence is TGTGCCAGCAGCCAAGCGCCATTTGAGCAGTTCTTC. V and J are TRBV4-2 and TRBJ2-1; D not resolved. V was cut by 1 base and J by 9 bases, with 7 bases left in between. The germline V gene has CDR1 LGHNA and CDR2 YNFKEQ. The CDR3 covers 12 residues.

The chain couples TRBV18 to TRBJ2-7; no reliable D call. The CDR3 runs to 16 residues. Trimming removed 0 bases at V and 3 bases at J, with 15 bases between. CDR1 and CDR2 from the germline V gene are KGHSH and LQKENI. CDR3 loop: CASSPPKGTADYEQYF. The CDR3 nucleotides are TGTGCCAGCTCACCACCGAAGGGAACCGCTGACTACGAGCAGTACTTC.

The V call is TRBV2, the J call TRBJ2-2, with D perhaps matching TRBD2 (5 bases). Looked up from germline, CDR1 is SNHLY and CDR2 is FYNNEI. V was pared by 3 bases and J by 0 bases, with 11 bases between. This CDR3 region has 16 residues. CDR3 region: CASSDERPANTGELFF. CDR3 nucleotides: TGTGCCAGCAGTGATGAGCGGCCTGCGAACACCGGGGAGCTGTTTTTT.

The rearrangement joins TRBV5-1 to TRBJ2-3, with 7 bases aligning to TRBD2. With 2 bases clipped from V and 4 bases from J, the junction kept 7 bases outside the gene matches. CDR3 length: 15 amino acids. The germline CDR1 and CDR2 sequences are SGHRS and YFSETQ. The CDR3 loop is CASSFPSGASDTQYF. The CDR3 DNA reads TGCGCCAGCAGCTTTCCTAGCGGTGCCTCAGATACGCAGTATTTT.

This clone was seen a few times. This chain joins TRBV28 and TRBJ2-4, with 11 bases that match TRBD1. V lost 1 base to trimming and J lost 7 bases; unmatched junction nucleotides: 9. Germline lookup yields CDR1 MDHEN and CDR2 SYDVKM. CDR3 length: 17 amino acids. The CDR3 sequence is CASSLFVRTGGRNIQYF. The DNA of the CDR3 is TGTGCCAGCAGTTTATTTGTCCGGACAGGGGGCAGGAACATTCAGTACTTC.

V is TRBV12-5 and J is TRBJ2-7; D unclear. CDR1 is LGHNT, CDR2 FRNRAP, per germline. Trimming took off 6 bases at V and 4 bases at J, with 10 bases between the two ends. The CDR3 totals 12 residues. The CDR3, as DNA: TGTGCTAGTGGCACGGGTCTTTACGAGCAGTACTTC. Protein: CASGTGLYEQYF.

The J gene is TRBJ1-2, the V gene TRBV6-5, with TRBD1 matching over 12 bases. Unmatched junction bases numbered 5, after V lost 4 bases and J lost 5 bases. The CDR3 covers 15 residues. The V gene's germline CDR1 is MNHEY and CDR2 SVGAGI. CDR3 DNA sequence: TGTGCCAGCAGTTTAAGGGACAGGGGGCCGTATGGCTACACCTTC. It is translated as CASSLRDRGPYGYTF.

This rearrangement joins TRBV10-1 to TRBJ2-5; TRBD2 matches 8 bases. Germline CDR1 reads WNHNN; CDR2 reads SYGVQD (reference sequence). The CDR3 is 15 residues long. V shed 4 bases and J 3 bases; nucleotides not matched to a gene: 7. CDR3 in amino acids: CASSVGLAGKETQYF. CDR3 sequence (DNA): TGCGCCAGCAGTGTTGGACTAGCAGGAAAAGAGACCCAGTACTTC.

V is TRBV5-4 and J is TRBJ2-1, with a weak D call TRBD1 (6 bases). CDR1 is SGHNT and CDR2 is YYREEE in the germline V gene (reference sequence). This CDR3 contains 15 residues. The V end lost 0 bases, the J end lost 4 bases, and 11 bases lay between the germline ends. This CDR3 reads CASSLDVRGYNEQFF. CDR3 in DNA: TGTGCCAGCAGCTTGGATGTCAGGGGATACAATGAGCAGTTCTTC. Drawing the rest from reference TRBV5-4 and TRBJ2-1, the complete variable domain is ETGVTQSPTHLIKTRGQQVTLRCSSQSGHNTVSWYQQALGQGPQFIFQYYREEENGRGNFPPRFSGLQFPNYSSELNVNALELDDSALYLCASSLDVRGYNEQFFGPGTRLTVL.

CDR3 DNA sequence: TGTGCCAGCAGTTACGGAGACAGGTCGAACACTGAAGCTTTCTTT. This gives the protein CASSYGDRSNTEAFF. The chain has TRBV6-5 and TRBJ1-1; D perhaps matches TRBD1 (6 bases). The CDR3 is made up of 15 amino acids. Trimming took off 2 bases at V and 1 base at J, with 11 bases between the two ends. Per the germline V gene, CDR1 is MNHEY and CDR2 is SVGAGI.

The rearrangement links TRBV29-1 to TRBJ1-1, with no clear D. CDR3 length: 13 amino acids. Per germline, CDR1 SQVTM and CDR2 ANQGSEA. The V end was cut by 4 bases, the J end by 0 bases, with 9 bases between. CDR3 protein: CSVGVSLNTEAFF. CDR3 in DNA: TGCAGCGTTGGTGTCAGTTTGAACACTGAAGCTTTCTTT.

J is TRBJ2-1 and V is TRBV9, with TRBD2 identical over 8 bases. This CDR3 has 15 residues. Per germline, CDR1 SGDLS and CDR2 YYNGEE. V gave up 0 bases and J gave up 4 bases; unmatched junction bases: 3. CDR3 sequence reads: CASSVGSGVYNEQFF. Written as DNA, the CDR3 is TGTGCCAGCAGCGTAGGTAGCGGGGTATACAATGAGCAGTTCTTC. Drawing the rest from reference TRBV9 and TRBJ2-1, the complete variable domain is DSGVTQTPKHLITATGQRVTLRCSPRSGDLSVYWYQQSLDQGLQFLIQYYNGEERAKGNILERFSAQQFPDLHSELNLSSLELGDSALYFCASSVGSGVYNEQFFGPGTRLTVL.

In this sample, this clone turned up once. The CDR3 region is CASSVGLQTNYGYTF. In DNA form, the CDR3 reads TGTGCCAGCAGTGTGGGACTGCAGACTAACTATGGCTACACCTTC. The chain employs TRBV6-1 and TRBJ1-2; weak D call: TRBD1 (5 bases). CDR3 length: 15 amino acids. Germline V gene sequence: CDR1 MNHNS, CDR2 SASEGT. V gave up 4 bases and J gave up 0 bases, with 12 bases separating them.